This entry features one T cell receptor beta chain sequence. Its antigen is not identified. The sample originates from a study of early T cells in non-severe SARS-CoV-2 infection. Turning to the study itself: Whole-blood bulk RNA, unsorted, was sequenced, and chains were unpaired.

Individual cDNA molecules received unique molecular identifiers during library preparation. TCRdb re-analysed the 5' RACE reads in MiXCR, keeping a single row per CDR3 protein. This sample has 54,000 or so distinct CDR3 sequences; 10% to 15% occur once, and the top ten carry about 5%. Study-wide findings and caveats: Anti-spike CD8 responses were favored in VDJdb matching, and private and CD4 specificities were missed.

The CDR3 spans 15 residues. This receptor was taken from an adult who was a healthcare worker with PCR-confirmed SARS-CoV-2 infection or an uninfected control (not recorded which). Sample: whole blood. The chain links TRBV21-1 to TRBJ1-1; no check of the table's D call, TRBD1, against the DNA was made. TRBV21-1 is shown as a pseudogene. This chain's CDR3 is CASSSRGQKNTEAFF. The CDR3, as DNA: TGTGCCAGCAGCAGCAGGGGACAGAAGAACACTGAAGCTTTCTTT.